Listed below are T cell receptor beta chains from one sample, sequenced in a study of blood T cell repertoires in COVID-19. The repertoire was sequenced with immunoSEQ multiplex PCR; TCRdb's copy has only in-frame clones and lacks some. The repertoire consists of about 230,000 clones, with around 84% occurring once and the leading ten covering 11%. The material sequenced was peripheral blood. The receptor source for this set is a man in his fifties or sixties with COVID-19, enrolled during active disease. Each CDR3 is given with its conserved first and last residue. Each record gives: J gene, clone size, V gene, D gene, CDR3 protein, CDR3 DNA. D genes are given only for firm matches. Clone size is given for some rows only: seen once, a few or many times, or a class if the clone is expanded.

TRBJ2-1,NA,TRBV19,TRBD2,CASSLTSGRAGANEQFF,TGTGCCAGTAGCTTGACTAGCGGGAGGGCCGGGGCCAATGAGCAGTTCTTC
TRBJ1-1,NA,TRBV11-2,NA,CASRAGRGTEAFF,TGTGCCAGCAGAGCCGGGAGGGGCACTGAAGCTTTCTTT
TRBJ1-5,NA,TRBV19,TRBD1,CASSNQGDSNQPQHF,TGTGCCAGTAGTAATCAGGGGGATAGCAATCAGCCCCAGCATTTT
TRBJ2-1,once,TRBV5-4,TRBD2,CASSLGVAGGYNEQFF,TGTGCCAGCAGCTTGGGGGTAGCGGGGGGTTACAATGAGCAGTTCTTC
TRBJ1-5,NA,TRBV6-1,NA,CASSEGGGGQPQHF,TGTGCCAGCAGTGAAGGTGGGGGGGGTCAGCCCCAGCATTTT
TRBJ2-5,NA,TRBV6-6,TRBD1,CASSRTRTGPQETQYF,TGTGCCAGCAGTCGAACCCGGACAGGGCCCCAAGAGACCCAGTACTTC
TRBJ2-5,many,TRBV27,TRBD2,CASRPGLAGGSFETQYF,TGTGCCAGCAGGCCGGGACTAGCGGGGGGTTCTTTTGAGACCCAGTACTTC
TRBJ2-7,NA,TRBV9,NA,CASSVSSASYEQYF,TGTGCCAGCAGCGTATCTAGCGCCTCCTACGAGCAGTACTTC
TRBJ1-3,NA,TRBV19,NA,CASSALQGSGNTIYF,TGTGCCAGTAGTGCGTTACAGGGTTCTGGAAACACCATATATTTT
TRBJ1-5,NA,TRBV10-3,NA,CAISRQWDQPQHF,TGTGCCATCAGTCGACAGTGGGATCAGCCCCAGCATTTT
TRBJ2-7,NA,TRBV27,NA,CASSASGRAHEQYF,TGTGCCAGCAGTGCGTCGGGCAGGGCCCACGAGCAGTACTTC
TRBJ2-6,NA,TRBV30,TRBD1,CASDREPSGANVLTF,TGTGCCTCGGACAGGGAGCCCTCTGGGGCCAACGTCCTGACTTTC
TRBJ2-7,NA,TRBV19,NA,CASRVVISEQYF,TGTGCCAGTAGGGTAGTTATCTCCGAGCAGTACTTC
TRBJ1-5,NA,TRBV15,NA,CATSRGQHNQPQHF,TGTGCCACCAGCAGGGGCCAACACAATCAGCCCCAGCATTTT
TRBJ1-6,NA,TRBV6-6,NA,CASSSGTVGSPLHF,TGTGCCAGCAGTTCCGGGACTGTGGGTTCACCCCTCCACTTT
TRBJ1-2,few,TRBV10-3,NA,CATRTGTPGLTGYYTF,TGTGCCACCAGAACCGGGACACCAGGCTTGACAGGCTATTACACCTTC
TRBJ2-3,NA,TRBV7-2,TRBD2,CASSLASSGGAGSDTQYF,TGTGCCAGCAGCTTAGCGTCTAGCGGGGGGGCAGGGTCGGATACGCAGTATTTT
TRBJ2-7,NA,TRBV2,TRBD2,CASSSGTTTYEQYF,TGTGCCAGCAGCTCCGGGACTACTACTTACGAGCAGTACTTC
TRBJ1-1,NA,TRBV7-9,TRBD1,CASSFPGQGVTEAFF,TGTGCCAGCAGCTTCCCGGGACAGGGGGTGACTGAAGCTTTCTTT
TRBJ1-6,NA,TRBV9,NA,CASSVVGQGSYNSPLHF,TGTGCCAGCAGCGTAGTTGGGCAGGGGTCGTATAATTCACCCCTCCACTTT
TRBJ1-4,NA,TRBV5-8,TRBD1,CASSFRGREKLFF,TGTGCCAGCAGCTTCAGGGGGCGAGAAAAACTGTTTTTT
TRBJ2-1,NA,TRBV6-2/TRBV6-3,TRBD1,CASSWPGQEDNEQFF,TGTGCCAGCAGTTGGCCGGGACAGGAAGACAATGAGCAGTTCTTC
TRBJ2-7,NA,TRBV4-2,NA,CASSQDGLARAEQYF,TGTGCCAGCAGCCAAGATGGCCTAGCGAGGGCGGAGCAGTACTTC
TRBJ1-4,NA,TRBV29-1,NA,CSVVGGWKSNEKLFF,TGCAGCGTTGTCGGGGGGTGGAAGTCTAATGAAAAACTGTTTTTT
TRBJ2-7,NA,TRBV2,NA,CASSGSRTPPRYF,TGTGCCAGCAGTGGTAGCCGAACCCCTCCTCGGTACTTC
TRBJ2-1,NA,TRBV2,TRBD1,CASEGTGTNEQFF,TGTGCCAGCGAAGGGACAGGAACGAATGAGCAGTTCTTC
TRBJ2-1,NA,TRBV2,TRBD2,CASRRTSGRNSEQFF,TGTGCCAGCAGGCGGACTAGCGGGAGAAACAGTGAGCAGTTCTTC
TRBJ2-7,NA,TRBV5-4,NA,CASSGITRNEQYF,TGTGCCAGCAGCGGGATTACTAGAAACGAGCAGTACTTC
TRBJ2-3,NA,TRBV18,NA,CASSPPGADTQYF,TGTGCCAGCTCACCACCGGGAGCAGATACGCAGTATTTT
TRBJ1-1,NA,TRBV28,TRBD1,CASSFSGRGSGTEAFF,TGTGCCAGCAGTTTCTCGGGCAGGGGGTCGGGTACTGAAGCTTTCTTT
TRBJ1-1,NA,TRBV5-1,TRBD1,CASGGQGNTEAFF,TGCGCCAGCGGCGGACAGGGAAACACTGAAGCTTTCTTT
TRBJ1-2,NA,TRBV7-9,TRBD1,CASSLAEGAGGYTF,TGTGCCAGCAGCTTAGCCGAGGGGGCTGGTGGCTACACCTTC
TRBJ2-5,NA,TRBV7-9,TRBD2,CASSFAGDETQYF,TGTGCCAGCAGCTTCGCGGGAGACGAGACCCAGTACTTC
TRBJ2-5,NA,TRBV3-1/TRBV3-2,NA,CASKSGTSFPQETQYF,TGTGCCAGCAAAAGTGGAACTAGCTTTCCCCAAGAGACCCAGTACTTC
TRBJ2-2,NA,TRBV7-6,TRBD2,CASSLVGAGGPNTGELFF,TGTGCCAGCAGCTTAGTAGGCGCGGGAGGGCCGAACACCGGGGAGCTGTTTTTT
TRBJ2-1,NA,TRBV29-1,NA,CSVEVIVSNEQFF,TGCAGCGTTGAAGTTATAGTTTCCAATGAGCAGTTCTTC
TRBJ1-1,NA,TRBV2,TRBD1,CASSKDRDTEAFF,TGTGCCAGCAGTAAGGACAGGGACACTGAAGCTTTCTTT
TRBJ2-1,NA,TRBV7-2,NA,CASSLATGLTYNEQFF,TGTGCCAGCAGCTTAGCGACAGGCCTAACCTACAATGAGCAGTTCTTC
TRBJ1-5,NA,TRBV27,TRBD1,CASSLTGGAQPQHF,TGTGCCAGCAGTTTAACAGGGGGCGCACAGCCCCAGCATTTT
TRBJ2-2,NA,TRBV11-2,TRBD2,CASSLRTSALSGELFF,TGTGCCAGCAGCCTCCGGACTAGCGCTCTCTCCGGGGAGCTGTTTTTT
TRBJ1-1,few,TRBV7-2,NA,CASSLEGGKDTEAFF,TGTGCCAGCAGCTTAGAAGGGGGTAAAGACACTGAAGCTTTCTTT
TRBJ2-4,NA,TRBV3-1/TRBV3-2,TRBD2,CASSPSPGLAGGSAKNIQYF,TGTGCCAGCAGTCCCAGTCCGGGACTAGCGGGGGGCTCAGCCAAAAACATTCAGTACTTC
TRBJ1-5,NA,TRBV6-2/TRBV6-3,NA,CASSYAGLGQPQHF,TGTGCCAGCAGTTATGCAGGGCTGGGTCAGCCCCAGCATTTT
TRBJ2-7,NA,TRBV5-4,TRBD2,CASSQGLAESYEQYF,TGTGCCAGCAGCCAAGGACTAGCGGAATCTTACGAGCAGTACTTC
TRBJ2-7,NA,TRBV19,NA,CASSLYGDLMYEQYF,TGTGCCAGTAGTCTCTATGGGGACTTGATGTACGAGCAGTACTTC
TRBJ2-5,NA,TRBV2,TRBD1,CATRTGVVETQYF,TGTGCCACCCGGACAGGGGTCGTCGAGACCCAGTACTTC
TRBJ2-3,NA,TRBV2,NA,CASRRGFLLREGADTQYF,TGTGCCAGCAGGAGGGGGTTCCTCCTTCGAGAGGGGGCAGATACGCAGTATTTT
TRBJ1-4,NA,TRBV11-2,TRBD1,CASSSRQGANEKLFF,TGTGCCAGCAGCTCCCGACAGGGGGCGAATGAAAAACTGTTTTTT
TRBJ2-3,NA,TRBV7-7,TRBD2,CASSLGLADTDTQYF,TGTGCTAGCAGCTTAGGGCTAGCGGACACAGATACGCAGTATTTT
TRBJ2-7,NA,TRBV9,NA,CASSVRDTRSYEQYF,TGTGCCAGCAGCGTAAGGGACACCCGATCCTACGAGCAGTACTTC